This is a list of T cell receptor beta chains from one sample in a study of shared clonotypes between healthy human individuals. Repertoires were generated with immunoSEQ multiplex PCR, while TCRdb's copy carries only in-frame clones and drops some. This sample has approximately 1.9 million clones, with approximately 92% found just once. The sequenced material came from naive CD8+ T cells from PBMCs. These receptors originate from a man between 18 and 29 years old in good health. Some clones in this sample may be carry-over from other donors' samples. The CDR3 runs from the conserved cysteine through the conserved F or W. D genes are given only for firm matches. Expanded clones are given a class, and other clones once, few, many or no size at all.

len	d_gene	abundance	v_gene	j_gene	CDR3aa	CDR3nt
13	-	-	TRBV7-7	TRBJ2-1	CASSIDRRNEQFF	TGTGCCAGCAGCATCGACAGAAGAAATGAGCAGTTCTTC
12	-	-	TRBV27	TRBJ2-7	CASSFPRGVQYF	TGTGCCAGCAGTTTCCCCAGGGGTGTGCAGTACTTC
17	TRBD2	-	TRBV6-1	TRBJ2-2	CASSAPAGGPPTGELFF	TGTGCCAGCAGTGCACCAGCGGGAGGCCCCCCCACCGGGGAGCTGTTTTTT
12	-	few	TRBV6-1	TRBJ1-5	CASTDGNQPQHF	TGTGCCAGCACGGACGGCAATCAGCCCCAGCATTTT
13	-	-	TRBV29-1	TRBJ2-3	CSVEDHSSDTQYF	TGCAGCGTTGAGGACCACAGCTCAGATACGCAGTATTTT
15	-	-	TRBV11-1	TRBJ2-1	CASSPASPSYNEQFF	TGTGCCAGCAGCCCGGCATCCCCCTCCTACAATGAGCAGTTCTTC
15	-	-	TRBV5-4	TRBJ2-3	CASSQRPKYTDTQYF	TGTGCCAGCAGCCAACGACCCAAGTACACAGATACGCAGTATTTT
18	-	-	TRBV30	TRBJ2-7	CACISRDGATRWSYEQYF	TGTGCCTGTATTTCCCGGGACGGGGCAACCCGGTGGTCCTACGAGCAGTACTTC
19	TRBD1	-	TRBV28	TRBJ2-2	CASSLLILRGQGSAGELFF	TGTGCCAGCAGTCTCCTTATCCTCCGGGGACAGGGGAGCGCCGGGGAGCTGTTTTTT
16	-	-	TRBV27	TRBJ2-1	CASSLNSPSSPNEQFF	TGTGCCAGCAGTTTGAATTCTCCCTCGTCACCCAATGAGCAGTTCTTC
15	-	-	TRBV6-6	TRBJ2-5	CASTSYRAPGGTQYF	TGTGCCAGCACCAGCTACCGGGCCCCTGGAGGGACCCAGTACTTC
15	-	once	TRBV29-1	TRBJ2-2	CSVEEEGVNTGELFF	TGCAGCGTTGAAGAAGAGGGGGTGAACACCGGGGAGCTGTTTTTT
14	TRBD2	-	TRBV10-1	TRBJ2-5	CARLSGRARETQYF	TGCGCCAGACTTAGCGGGAGGGCCAGAGAGACCCAGTACTTC
16	-	-	TRBV11-3	TRBJ2-1	CASSLDQGSSYNEQFF	TGTGCCAGCAGCTTAGATCAGGGGAGCTCCTACAATGAGCAGTTCTTC
14	-	-	TRBV10-3	TRBJ1-2	CAISLGLRTHGYTF	TGTGCCATCAGCCTCGGTCTTCGGACCCATGGCTACACCTTC
13	-	-	TRBV27	TRBJ2-7	CPPLQGDPREQYF	TGTCCACCACTACAGGGAGACCCCCGCGAGCAGTACTTC
13	-	-	TRBV10-3	TRBJ2-7	CAISESDGREQYF	TGTGCCATCAGTGAGTCGGACGGTCGAGAGCAGTACTTC
15	-	-	TRBV15	TRBJ2-1	CATSSLPDYYNEQFF	TGTGCCACCAGCAGCCTACCGGACTACTACAATGAGCAGTTCTTC
16	-	-	TRBV5-6	TRBJ2-7	CASSSKTLINSYEQYF	TGTGCCAGCAGCTCGAAAACACTGATCAACTCCTACGAGCAGTACTTC
16	-	once	TRBV7-6	TRBJ1-1	CASSLAMGASNTEAFF	TGTGCCAGCAGCTTAGCTATGGGGGCATCCAACACTGAAGCTTTCTTT
15	TRBD1	once	TRBV2	TRBJ1-1	CASRVDRAKNTEAFF	TGTGCCAGCAGGGTGGACAGGGCCAAGAACACTGAAGCTTTCTTT
15	-	once	TRBV27	TRBJ2-7	CASSLLPDRAYEQYF	TGTGCCAGCAGTTTATTGCCCGACAGAGCCTACGAGCAGTACTTC
16	TRBD1	once	TRBV15	TRBJ1-3	CATSRDLGQEKHAIYF	TGTGCCACCAGCAGAGACCTGGGACAGGAAAAACACGCCATATATTTT
18	-	once	TRBV7-9	TRBJ2-1	CASSSTHEIKSSYNEQFF	TGTGCCAGCAGTTCCACTCATGAGATAAAAAGCTCCTACAATGAGCAGTTCTTC
18	TRBD2	once	TRBV5-1	TRBJ2-3	CASSLTSGSRGVTDTQYF	TGCGCCAGCAGCTTGACTAGCGGGAGCCGTGGGGTCACAGATACGCAGTATTTT
15	TRBD1	-	TRBV6-1	TRBJ2-5	CASRRDRGPQETQYF	TGTGCCAGCAGGCGAGACAGGGGGCCACAAGAGACCCAGTACTTC
17	-	-	TRBV11-1	TRBJ2-2	CASSLGGFTLNTGELFF	TGTGCCAGCAGCTTAGGAGGTTTCACTCTGAACACCGGGGAGCTGTTTTTT
14	-	-	TRBV9	TRBJ1-2	CASSKGPQHYGYTF	TGTGCCAGCAGCAAGGGCCCTCAACACTATGGCTACACCTTC
17	-	once	TRBV5-1	TRBJ2-2	CASSALVRVGNTGELFF	TGCGCCAGCTCAGCATTAGTCCGGGTTGGAAACACCGGGGAGCTGTTTTTT
13	-	-	TRBV27	TRBJ1-4	CASSWAVSGKLFF	TGTGCCAGCAGTTGGGCCGTCAGCGGAAAACTGTTTTTT
13	-	-	TRBV7-9	TRBJ1-1	CASSQPGPTEAFF	TGTGCCAGCAGCCAACCAGGGCCTACTGAAGCTTTCTTT
16	-	-	TRBV27	TRBJ2-7	CASSLWGRSTSYEQYF	TGTGCCAGCAGTTTATGGGGCAGGAGTACCTCCTACGAGCAGTACTTC
16	-	once	TRBV10-3	TRBJ2-1	CAISESGGGGYNEQFF	TGTGCCATCAGTGAGTCTGGAGGGGGCGGGTACAATGAGCAGTTCTTC
17	-	-	TRBV18	TRBJ1-4	CASSPPRVGGTNEKLFF	TGTGCCAGCTCACCCCCCCGGGTCGGGGGCACTAATGAAAAACTGTTTTTT
15	TRBD1	once	TRBV5-1	TRBJ1-1	CASTAGTGMNTEAFF	TGCGCCAGCACCGCCGGGACAGGGATGAACACTGAAGCTTTCTTT
14	-	-	TRBV29-1	TRBJ1-2	CSVESGFLNYGYTF	TGCAGCGTTGAATCGGGGTTCCTTAACTATGGCTACACCTTC
12	-	-	TRBV5-1	TRBJ2-7	CASSSDVYEQYF	TGCGCCAGCAGCTCGGACGTCTACGAGCAGTACTTC
15	TRBD2	-	TRBV27	TRBJ2-1	CASSLGGRAYNEQFF	TGTGCCAGCAGTTTAGGCGGGAGGGCCTACAATGAGCAGTTCTTC
15	TRBD1	-	TRBV28	TRBJ2-3	CASGPGQGISDTQYF	TGTGCCAGCGGACCGGGACAGGGAATATCAGATACGCAGTATTTT
12	-	-	TRBV2	TRBJ2-2	CASSELTGELFF	TGTGCCAGCAGTGAACTCACCGGGGAGCTGTTTTTT
15	TRBD2	-	TRBV14	TRBJ2-1	CASSQRLAAYNEQFF	TGTGCCAGCAGCCAACGTCTAGCGGCATACAATGAGCAGTTCTTC
16	TRBD1	-	TRBV4-1	TRBJ1-2	CASSQDRSRGGYGYTF	TGCGCCAGCAGCCAAGATAGAAGCAGGGGGGGCTATGGCTACACCTTC
17	-	-	TRBV2	TRBJ2-5	CASSPWGSQMYQETQYF	TGTGCCAGCAGCCCATGGGGTAGTCAGATGTACCAAGAGACCCAGTACTTC
14	TRBD2	-	TRBV2	TRBJ2-4	CASGAGGAKNIQYF	TGTGCCAGCGGAGCGGGAGGGGCCAAAAACATTCAGTACTTC
13	-	-	TRBV7-6	TRBJ2-2	CASSLKQSGELFF	TGTGCCAGCAGCTTAAAGCAATCCGGGGAGCTGTTTTTT
16	TRBD2	once	TRBV27	TRBJ2-7	CASSQLRTSGPYEQYF	TGTGCCAGCAGCCAGCTCCGGACTAGCGGTCCCTACGAGCAGTACTTC
16	-	-	TRBV10-3	TRBJ2-2	CAISESVQRGTGELFF	TGTGCCATCAGTGAGTCTGTCCAACGGGGAACCGGGGAGCTGTTTTTT